These T cell receptor beta chains were read from a single sample in a study of vaccination effects on CD4 cells after COVID-19. Using immunoSEQ multiplex PCR, the repertoire was profiled, and TCRdb retains in-frame clones only, with some absent. Here the sample spans 45,000 or so clones, about three quarters being singletons. Antigens for these TCRs are unknown. The input for sequencing was CD4+ T cells from PBMCs cultured without peptide, taken before COVID-19 vaccination. These TCRs come from a human donor who had a prior SARS-CoV-2 infection. The CDR3 runs from the conserved cysteine through the conserved F or W. D genes are given only for firm matches. The listing skips clone size in some rows; elsewhere it reads once, few, many or a size class.

D gene: TRBD2; clone size: few; J gene: TRBJ2-5; V gene: TRBV6-2/TRBV6-3; CDR3 DNA: TGTGCCAGCAGTTTAGCGGGAGAGGGTGAAGAGACCCAGTACTTC; CDR3 protein: CASSLAGEGEETQYF
D gene: -; clone size: -; J gene: TRBJ1-1; V gene: TRBV5-5; CDR3 DNA: TGTGCCAGCAGCTTGTCACCTGACCTGAACACTGAAGCTTTCTTT; CDR3 protein: CASSLSPDLNTEAFF
D gene: -; clone size: -; J gene: TRBJ1-1; V gene: TRBV4-1; CDR3 DNA: TGCGCCAGCAGCCAGGGATTACAGGAAATCAACACTGAAGCTTTCTTT; CDR3 protein: CASSQGLQEINTEAFF
D gene: TRBD1; clone size: -; J gene: TRBJ2-7; V gene: TRBV11-1; CDR3 DNA: TGTGCCAGCAGCCCACGAGGACAGGGTTCCTACGAGCAGTACTTC; CDR3 protein: CASSPRGQGSYEQYF
D gene: -; clone size: -; J gene: TRBJ2-7; V gene: TRBV4-1; CDR3 DNA: TGCGCCAGCAGCCAGGCTACCAGGGACGAGCAGTACTTC; CDR3 protein: CASSQATRDEQYF
D gene: -; clone size: -; J gene: TRBJ2-2; V gene: TRBV5-4; CDR3 DNA: TGTGCCAGCAGCTCAGGGCACACCGGGGAGCTGTTTTTT; CDR3 protein: CASSSGHTGELFF
D gene: -; clone size: -; J gene: TRBJ2-1; V gene: TRBV9; CDR3 DNA: TGTGCCAGCAGCGTAGTGGGAGCCAATGAGCAGTTCTTC; CDR3 protein: CASSVVGANEQFF
D gene: -; clone size: -; J gene: TRBJ1-1; V gene: TRBV24-1; CDR3 DNA: TGTGCCACCAGTGCGGGCTCCGGACATACGAACACTGAAGCTTTCTTT; CDR3 protein: CATSAGSGHTNTEAFF
D gene: TRBD1; clone size: -; J gene: TRBJ1-3; V gene: TRBV2; CDR3 DNA: TGTGCCAGCAGGGACAGGACGGGCGGAAACACCATATATTTT; CDR3 protein: CASRDRTGGNTIYF
D gene: TRBD1; clone size: -; J gene: TRBJ1-5; V gene: TRBV27; CDR3 DNA: TGTGCCAGCAGTCGGGACAGGAATCAGCCCCAGCATTTT; CDR3 protein: CASSRDRNQPQHF
D gene: -; clone size: -; J gene: TRBJ2-7; V gene: TRBV20-1; CDR3 DNA: TGCAGTGCGGAACGGGGCGAGCAGTACTTC; CDR3 protein: CSAERGEQYF
D gene: -; clone size: few; J gene: TRBJ1-1; V gene: TRBV7-3; CDR3 DNA: TGTGCCAGCAGCTTAAGCGGTATGCGGGACGAAGCTTTCTTT; CDR3 protein: CASSLSGMRDEAFF
D gene: -; clone size: -; J gene: TRBJ2-1; V gene: TRBV19; CDR3 DNA: TGTGCCAGTAGTATTGGAAGTGGGAGGCCGGGCAATGAGCAGTTCTTC; CDR3 protein: CASSIGSGRPGNEQFF
D gene: -; clone size: -; J gene: TRBJ2-2; V gene: TRBV5-6; CDR3 DNA: TGTGCCAGCAGCCTTAGACAGGACTACACCGGGGAGCTGTTTTTT; CDR3 protein: CASSLRQDYTGELFF
D gene: -; clone size: -; J gene: TRBJ1-3; V gene: TRBV4-2; CDR3 DNA: TGTGCCAGCAGCCAAGCGGAGGCAGAACAAAACACCATATATTTT; CDR3 protein: CASSQAEAEQNTIYF
D gene: TRBD2; clone size: -; J gene: TRBJ2-7; V gene: TRBV7-8; CDR3 DNA: TGTGCCAGCAGCAGAATAGCGGGAGGTATCTACGAGCAGTACTTC; CDR3 protein: CASSRIAGGIYEQYF
D gene: TRBD1; clone size: -; J gene: TRBJ2-4; V gene: TRBV18; CDR3 DNA: TGTGCCAGCTCACCACCGAACAGGGGGATTGCCAAAAACATTCAGTACTTC; CDR3 protein: CASSPPNRGIAKNIQYF
D gene: -; clone size: -; J gene: TRBJ2-7; V gene: TRBV5-1; CDR3 DNA: TGCGCCAGCAGTTCGGCACCGAACTCCTACGAGCAGTACTTC; CDR3 protein: CASSSAPNSYEQYF
D gene: -; clone size: -; J gene: TRBJ1-4; V gene: TRBV18; CDR3 DNA: TGTGCCAGCTCACCGGGCGGCGTTAATGAAAAACTGTTTTTT; CDR3 protein: CASSPGGVNEKLFF
D gene: TRBD1; clone size: -; J gene: TRBJ1-5; V gene: TRBV13; CDR3 DNA: TGTGCCAGCCCAGACAGGGTGAATCAGCCCCAGCATTTT; CDR3 protein: CASPDRVNQPQHF